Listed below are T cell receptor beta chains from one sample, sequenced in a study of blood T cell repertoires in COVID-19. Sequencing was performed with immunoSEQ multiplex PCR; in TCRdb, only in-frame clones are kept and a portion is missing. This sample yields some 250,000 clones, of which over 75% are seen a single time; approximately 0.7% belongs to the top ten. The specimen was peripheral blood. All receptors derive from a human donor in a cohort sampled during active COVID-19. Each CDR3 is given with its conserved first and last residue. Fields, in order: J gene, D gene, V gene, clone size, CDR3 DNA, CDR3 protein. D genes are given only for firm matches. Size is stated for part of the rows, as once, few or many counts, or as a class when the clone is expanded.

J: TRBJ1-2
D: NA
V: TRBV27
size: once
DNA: TGTGCCAGCAGTTTGGGCACCTCCTATGGCTACACCTTC
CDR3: CASSLGTSYGYTF

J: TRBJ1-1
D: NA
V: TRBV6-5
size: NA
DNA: TGTGCCAGCAGCCTGGCCGGGGGAGGCACTGAAGCTTTCTTT
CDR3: CASSLAGGGTEAFF

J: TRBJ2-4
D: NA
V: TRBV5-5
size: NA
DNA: TGTGCCAGCAGCGCCGACAGGTTTGGAGGCGAAAACATTCAGTACTTC
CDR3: CASSADRFGGENIQYF

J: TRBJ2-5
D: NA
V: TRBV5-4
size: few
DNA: TGTGCCAGCAGCTCCGGACAGACACCCACCGAGACCCAGTACTTC
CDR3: CASSSGQTPTETQYF

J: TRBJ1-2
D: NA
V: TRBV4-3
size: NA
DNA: TGCGCCAGCAGCCAAGATCTAACCGTTAACTATGGCTACACCTTC
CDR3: CASSQDLTVNYGYTF

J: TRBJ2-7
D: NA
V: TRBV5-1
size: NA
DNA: TGCGCCAGCAGCTTGGATCCACAGAACTCCTACGAGCAGTACTTC
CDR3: CASSLDPQNSYEQYF

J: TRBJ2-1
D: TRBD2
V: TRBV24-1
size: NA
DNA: TGTGCCACCAGTGGGACTAGCGGGACTACAAACAATGAGCAGTTCTTC
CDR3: CATSGTSGTTNNEQFF

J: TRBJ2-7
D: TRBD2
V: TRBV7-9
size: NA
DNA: TGTGCCAGCAGCTTAGAAGAAGCGGGAACCTACGAGCAGTACTTC
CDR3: CASSLEEAGTYEQYF

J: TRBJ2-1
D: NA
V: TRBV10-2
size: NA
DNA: TGCGCCAGCAGAGACATAAACAGGATTCCCTACAATGAGCAGTTCTTC
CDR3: CASRDINRIPYNEQFF

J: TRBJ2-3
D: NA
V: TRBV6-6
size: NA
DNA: TGTGCCAGCAGTTATACAGGGCTGCCAGATACGCAGTATTTT
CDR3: CASSYTGLPDTQYF

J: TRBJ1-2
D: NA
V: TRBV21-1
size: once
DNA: TGTGCCAGCATCATACCCGGGACAGGGCATAACTATGGCTACACCTTC
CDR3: CASIIPGTGHNYGYTF

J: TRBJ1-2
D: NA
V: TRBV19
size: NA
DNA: TGTGCCAGTAGTGACCGGGACAAGGGGTATGGCTACACCTTC
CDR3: CASSDRDKGYGYTF

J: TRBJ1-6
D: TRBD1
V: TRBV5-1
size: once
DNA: TGCGCCAGCAGCGCAAGGACAGGGGGCATATCCTATAATTCACCCCTCCACTTT
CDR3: CASSARTGGISYNSPLHF

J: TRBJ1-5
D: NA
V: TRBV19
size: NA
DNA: TGTGCCAGTAGTATCCAGAGTCAGGGGAGCAATCAGCCCCAGCATTTT
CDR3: CASSIQSQGSNQPQHF

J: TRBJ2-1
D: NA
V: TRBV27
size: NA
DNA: TGTGCCAGCAGTTTATCGGGCTACTTGTACAATGAGCAGTTCTTC
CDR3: CASSLSGYLYNEQFF

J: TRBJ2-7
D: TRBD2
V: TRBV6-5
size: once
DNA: TGTGCCAGCGGTAGCGAGGGAGGGATTTTCTCCGAGCAGTACTTC
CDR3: CASGSEGGIFSEQYF

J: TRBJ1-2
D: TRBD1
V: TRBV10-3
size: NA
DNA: TGTGCCATCAGAGGACAGGGAGGTGGAGGCTACACCTTC
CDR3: CAIRGQGGGGYTF

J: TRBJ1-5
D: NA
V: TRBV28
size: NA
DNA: TGTGCCAGCAGTCCAATACCAGGGGTCGATCAGCCCCAGCATTTT
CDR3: CASSPIPGVDQPQHF

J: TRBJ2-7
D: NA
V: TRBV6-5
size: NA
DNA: TGTGCCAGCAGCCGCGGGAACGACCCTTACGAGCAGTACTTC
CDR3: CASSRGNDPYEQYF

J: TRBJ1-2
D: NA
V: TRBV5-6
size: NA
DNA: TGTGCCAGCAGCTTCCTTCGTGCATCAGACTATGGCTACACCTTC
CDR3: CASSFLRASDYGYTF

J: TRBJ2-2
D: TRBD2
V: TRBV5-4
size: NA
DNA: TGTGCCAGCAGCTTTGCCAGCGGGAACGGGGGGACCGGGGAGCTGTTTTTT
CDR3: CASSFASGNGGTGELFF

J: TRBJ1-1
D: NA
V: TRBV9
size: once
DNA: TGTGCCAGCAGCGTAGACAGGGATACTGAAGCTTTCTTT
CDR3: CASSVDRDTEAFF

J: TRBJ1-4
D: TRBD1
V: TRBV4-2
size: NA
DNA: TGTGCCAGCAGCCTACGGACAGGGGGCGCGATTTTTTCCGAAAAACTGTTTTTT
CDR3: CASSLRTGGAIFSEKLFF

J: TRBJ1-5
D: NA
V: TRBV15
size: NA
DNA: TGTGCCACCAGCAGAGATTCTCATGGAGCAGGGTCCCAGCATTTT
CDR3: CATSRDSHGAGSQHF

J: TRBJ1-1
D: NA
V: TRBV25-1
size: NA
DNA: TGTGCCAGCATGTGGGGGGATTCGGGGACTGAAGCTTTCTTT
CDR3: CASMWGDSGTEAFF

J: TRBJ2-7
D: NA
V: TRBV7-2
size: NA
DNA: TGTGCCAGCAGCTTATCCTCCTGGGCCCGCGAGCAGTACTTC
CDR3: CASSLSSWAREQYF

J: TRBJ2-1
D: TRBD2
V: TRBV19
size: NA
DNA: TGTGCCAGTAGTATAAGCAGCGGGAGGGCCGAGTATGAGCAGTTCTTC
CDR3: CASSISSGRAEYEQFF

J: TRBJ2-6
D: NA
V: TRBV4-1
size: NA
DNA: TGCGCCAGCAGCCAAGATTCGAGGGAGGTGGGCTCTGGGGCCAACGTCCTGACTTTC
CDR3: CASSQDSREVGSGANVLTF

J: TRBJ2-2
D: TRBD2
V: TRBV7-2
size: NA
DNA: TGTGCCAGCAGCTTAGGACTAGCTAACACCGGGGAGCTGTTTTTT
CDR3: CASSLGLANTGELFF

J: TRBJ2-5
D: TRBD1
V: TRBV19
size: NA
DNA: TGTGCCAGTAGACTCGGACAGGGGAGGTCAGAGACCCAGTACTTC
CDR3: CASRLGQGRSETQYF

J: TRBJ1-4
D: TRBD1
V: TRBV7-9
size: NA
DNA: TGTGCCAGCAGCATATTGACAGGGGGTCATGAAAAACTGTTTTTT
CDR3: CASSILTGGHEKLFF

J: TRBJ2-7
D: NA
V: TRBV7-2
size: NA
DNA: TGTGCCAGCAGCCGTCCCCAGGGGAAAACCTACGAGCAGTACTTC
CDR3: CASSRPQGKTYEQYF

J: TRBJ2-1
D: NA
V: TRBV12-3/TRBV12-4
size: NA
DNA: TGTGCCAGCAGCCGGGGATACAATGAGCAGTTCTTC
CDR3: CASSRGYNEQFF

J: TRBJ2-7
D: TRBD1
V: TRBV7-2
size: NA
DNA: TGTGCCAGCAGCCCCGGGACAGGGATCGAGCAGTACTTC
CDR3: CASSPGTGIEQYF

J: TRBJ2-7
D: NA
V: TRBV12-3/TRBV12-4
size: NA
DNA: TGTGCCAGCAGTCCGGGGTGGGGTTACGAGCAGTACTTC
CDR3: CASSPGWGYEQYF

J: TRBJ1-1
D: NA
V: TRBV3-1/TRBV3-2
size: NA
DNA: TGTGCCAGCAGCCGAAAGACTGAGAACACTGAAGCTTTCTTT
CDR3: CASSRKTENTEAFF

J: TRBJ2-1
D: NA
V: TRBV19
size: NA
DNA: TGTGCCAGTAGTAATCGCTTTAAGTGGGGGGTTGAAACCAATGAGCAGTTCTTC
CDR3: CASSNRFKWGVETNEQFF

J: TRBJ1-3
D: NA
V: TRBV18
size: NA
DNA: TGTGCCAGCTCCCTATTGGAGTCCGGTACTGGAAACACCATATATTTT
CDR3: CASSLLESGTGNTIYF

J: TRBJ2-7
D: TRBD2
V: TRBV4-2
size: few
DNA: TGTGCCAGCAGCCAAGACTGGCAGCGGGGGGGCCATGAGCAGTACTTC
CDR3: CASSQDWQRGGHEQYF

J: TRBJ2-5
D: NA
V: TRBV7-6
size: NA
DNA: TGTGCCAGCAGCACAAGGGACTCCGCGAGAGGAACCCAGTACTTC
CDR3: CASSTRDSARGTQYF

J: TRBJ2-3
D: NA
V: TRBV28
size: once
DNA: TGTGCCAGCAGTTTGGGAGGTAGCACAGATACGCAGTATTTT
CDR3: CASSLGGSTDTQYF

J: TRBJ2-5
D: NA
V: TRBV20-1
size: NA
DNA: TGCAGTGCTAGTTTGCAGACCGGGGAGACCCAGTACTTC
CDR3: CSASLQTGETQYF

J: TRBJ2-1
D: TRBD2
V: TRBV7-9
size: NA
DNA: TGTGCCAGCAGCTCGGGAGCGGGGGGTTACAATGAGCAGTTCTTC
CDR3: CASSSGAGGYNEQFF

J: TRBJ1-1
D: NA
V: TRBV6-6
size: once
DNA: TGTGCCAGCAGTTATCGGGGGGGGGACACTGAAGCTTTCTTT
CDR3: CASSYRGGDTEAFF

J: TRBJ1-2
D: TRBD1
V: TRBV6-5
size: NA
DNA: TGTGCCAGCAGTTACTCCGGACAGGGGGACTACTATGGCTACACCTTC
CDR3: CASSYSGQGDYYGYTF

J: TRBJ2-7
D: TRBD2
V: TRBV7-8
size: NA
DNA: TGTGCCAGCAGCTTAGATAGCGGGGGCGGGGCCTACGAGCAGTACTTC
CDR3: CASSLDSGGGAYEQYF

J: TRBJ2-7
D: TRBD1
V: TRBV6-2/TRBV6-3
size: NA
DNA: TGTGCCAGCAGTTACGACCCAAGGGACAGATCCGAGCAGTACTTC
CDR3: CASSYDPRDRSEQYF

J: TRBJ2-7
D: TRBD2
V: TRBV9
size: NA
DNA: TGTGCCAGCAGCGTATCTGGGGGGGGCTACGAGCAGTACTTC
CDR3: CASSVSGGGYEQYF

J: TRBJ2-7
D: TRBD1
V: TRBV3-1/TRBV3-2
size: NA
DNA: TGTGCCAGCAGCCAAGCCGCAGGGGGTCCCTACGAGCAGTACTTC
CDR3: CASSQAAGGPYEQYF

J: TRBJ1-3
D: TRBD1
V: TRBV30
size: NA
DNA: TGTGCCTGGAGTGTAGGGACAGGGTGGGCTGGAAACACCATATATTTT
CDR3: CAWSVGTGWAGNTIYF

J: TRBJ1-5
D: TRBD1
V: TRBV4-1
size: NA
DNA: TGCGCCAGCAGCCAAGTACCGGGACAGGGAGGGCAGCCCCAGCATTTT
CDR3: CASSQVPGQGGQPQHF

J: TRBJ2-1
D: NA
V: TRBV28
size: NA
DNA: TGTGCCAGCAGTTCCTCCGGGTCCACGACTTGGAATGAGCAGTTCTTC
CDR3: CASSSSGSTTWNEQFF

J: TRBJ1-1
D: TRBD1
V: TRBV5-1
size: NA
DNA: TGCGCCAGCAGCTTGTTGGGACAGGGGGCGAACACTGAAGCTTTCTTT
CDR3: CASSLLGQGANTEAFF

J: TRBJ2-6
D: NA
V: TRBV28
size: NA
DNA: TGTGCCAGCACCATCTCTGGGGCCAACGTCCTGACTTTC
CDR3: CASTISGANVLTF